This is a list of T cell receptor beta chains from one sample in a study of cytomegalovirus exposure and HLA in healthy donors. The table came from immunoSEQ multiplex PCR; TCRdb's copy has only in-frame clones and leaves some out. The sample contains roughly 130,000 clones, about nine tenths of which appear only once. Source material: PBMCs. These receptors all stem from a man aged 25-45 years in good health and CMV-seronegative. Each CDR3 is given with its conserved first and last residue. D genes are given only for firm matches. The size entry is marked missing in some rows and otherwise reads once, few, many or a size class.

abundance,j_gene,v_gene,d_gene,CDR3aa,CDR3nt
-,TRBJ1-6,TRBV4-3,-,CASSARRDVSPLHF,TGCGCCAGCAGCGCGCGGAGGGATGTTTCACCCCTCCACTTT
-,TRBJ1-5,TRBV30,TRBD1,CAWREGQGVGNQPQHF,TGTGCCTGGAGAGAGGGACAGGGGGTTGGCAATCAGCCCCAGCATTTT
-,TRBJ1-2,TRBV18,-,CASSGTVGSYGYTF,TGTGCCAGCTCAGGAACAGTGGGCTCCTATGGCTACACCTTC
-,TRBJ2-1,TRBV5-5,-,CASSFSSGADNEQFF,TGTGCCAGCAGCTTTTCTTCAGGGGCCGACAATGAGCAGTTCTTC
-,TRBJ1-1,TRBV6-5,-,CASSYLRSTEAFF,TGTGCCAGCAGTTATCTGAGGAGCACTGAAGCTTTCTTT
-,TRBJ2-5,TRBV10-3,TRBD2,CANIAGGPETQYF,TGTGCCAACATAGCGGGAGGGCCAGAGACCCAGTACTTC
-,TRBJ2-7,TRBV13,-,CASSFTRAAGEQYF,TGTGCCAGCAGCTTTACTAGGGCCGCGGGGGAGCAGTACTTC
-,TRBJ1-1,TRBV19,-,CASSIMTANTEAFF,TGTGCCAGTAGTATAATGACAGCTAACACTGAAGCTTTCTTT
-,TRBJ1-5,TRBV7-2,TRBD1,CASSTPTGLQPQHF,TGTGCCAGCAGCACCCCGACAGGGCTGCAGCCCCAGCATTTT
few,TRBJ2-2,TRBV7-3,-,CASGPGLANTGELFF,TGTGCCAGCGGTCCGGGACTCGCGAACACCGGGGAGCTGTTTTTT
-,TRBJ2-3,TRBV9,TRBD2,CASSVLAGDTDTQYF,TGTGCCAGCAGCGTTCTAGCGGGGGACACAGATACGCAGTATTTT
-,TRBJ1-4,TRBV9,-,CASSVGVASNEKLFF,TGTGCCAGCAGCGTAGGTGTGGCATCGAATGAAAAACTGTTTTTT
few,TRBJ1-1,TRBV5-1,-,CASSPGVGVNTEAFF,TGCGCCAGCAGCCCCGGCGTAGGAGTGAACACTGAAGCTTTCTTT
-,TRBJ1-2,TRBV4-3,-,CASSQELGTYGYTF,TGCGCCAGCAGCCAAGAATTAGGGACATATGGCTACACCTTC
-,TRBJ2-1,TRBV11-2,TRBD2,CASSLELALTYNEQFF,TGTGCCAGCAGCTTGGAACTAGCGCTGACCTACAATGAGCAGTTCTTC
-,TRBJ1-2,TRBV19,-,CASRGDSDGYTF,TGTGCCAGTCGAGGGGACTCAGATGGCTACACCTTC